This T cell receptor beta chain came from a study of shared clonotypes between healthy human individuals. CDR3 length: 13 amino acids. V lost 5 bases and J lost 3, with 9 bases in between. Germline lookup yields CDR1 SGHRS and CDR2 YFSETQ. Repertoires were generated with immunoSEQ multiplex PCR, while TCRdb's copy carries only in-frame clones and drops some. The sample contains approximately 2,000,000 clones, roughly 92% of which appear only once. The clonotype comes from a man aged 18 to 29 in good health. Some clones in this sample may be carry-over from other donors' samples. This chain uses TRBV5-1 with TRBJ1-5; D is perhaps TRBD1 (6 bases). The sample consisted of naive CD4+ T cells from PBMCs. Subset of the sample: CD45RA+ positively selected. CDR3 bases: TGCGCCAGCAGTCGGACAGTCAATCAGCCCCAGCATTTT. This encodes CASSRTVNQPQHF.